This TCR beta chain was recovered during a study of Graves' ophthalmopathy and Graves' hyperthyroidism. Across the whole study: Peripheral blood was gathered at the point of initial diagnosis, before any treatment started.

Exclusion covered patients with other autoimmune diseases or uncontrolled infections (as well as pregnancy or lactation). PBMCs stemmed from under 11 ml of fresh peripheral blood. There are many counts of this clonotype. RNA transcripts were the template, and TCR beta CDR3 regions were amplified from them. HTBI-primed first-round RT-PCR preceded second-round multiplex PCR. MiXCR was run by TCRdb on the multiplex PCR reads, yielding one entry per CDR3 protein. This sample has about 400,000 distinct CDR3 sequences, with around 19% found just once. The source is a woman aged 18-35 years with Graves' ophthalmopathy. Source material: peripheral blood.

As DNA, the CDR3 is TGCGCCAGCAGCCGCGGACTAGCGGGGACCGACGAGCAGTACTTC. As protein: CASSRGLAGTDEQYF. V usage is TRBV4-1 and J usage is TRBJ2-7; 12 bases are a match to TRBD2. Losses at the gene ends were 4 bases for V and 5 bases for J; bases not matched to a gene: 6. CDR3 length: 15 amino acids. Germline-derived CDR1 and CDR2 are MGHRA and YSYEKL.